Presented here are 13 T cell receptor beta chains from one specimen sequenced in a study of control samples from healthy donors and cancer patients. Profiling relied on immunoSEQ multiplex PCR, and the TCRdb table lists in-frame clones only, not all of them. The sample lists some 79,000 clones, over 85% seen once, with over 1% in the top ten. The specimen sequenced was PBMCs. Receptors were obtained from a woman between 40 and 50 years old with lung cancer.

The chain is built from TRBV30 and TRBJ2-1; 8 nucleotides align to TRBD2. The ends lost 2 bases at V and 4 bases at J; junction bases unmatched: 4. The CDR3 covers 14 residues. Germline V gives CDR1 GTSNPN, CDR2 SVGIG (reference sequence). CDR3 DNA: TGTGCCTGGAGTCGGGGGGGCCTTTACAATGAGCAGTTCTTC. Its protein product is CAWSRGGLYNEQFF. Complete variable domain (other parts from reference TRBV30 and TRBJ2-1): SQTIHQWPATLVQPVGSPLSLECTVEGTSNPNLYWYRQAAGRGLQLLFYSVGIGQISSEVPQNLSASRPQDRQFILSSKKLLLSDSGFYLCAWSRGGLYNEQFFGPGTRLTVL.

The gene calls are TRBV6-6 and TRBJ1-4; a possible D gene is TRBD1 (5 bases). There are 18 residues in the CDR3. CDR1 and CDR2 from the germline V gene are MNHNY and SVGAGI (reference sequence). Trimming took 5 bases from V and 0 from J, leaving 19 bases between them. CDR3 sequence: CASSLDGRGEATNEKLFF. CDR3 nucleotide sequence: TGTGCCAGCAGTCTCGACGGAAGGGGAGAAGCAACTAATGAAAAACTGTTTTTT.

J is TRBJ1-4 and V is TRBV5-1; 10 positions agree with TRBD1. The V gene's germline CDR1 is SGHRS and CDR2 YFSETQ. This CDR3 has 16 residues. The J segment lost 0 bases and the V segment lost 2 bases, leaving 1 base of the junction unmatched. CDR3 region: CASSLGTGATNEKLFF. The CDR3 region has the DNA TGCGCCAGCAGCTTAGGGACAGGGGCAACTAATGAAAAACTGTTTTTT.

The V gene is TRBV3-1 (or the pseudogene TRBV3-2), the J gene TRBJ2-1; D is unclear. The CDR3 contains 14 residues. Between the trimmed V and J ends, which lost 0 bases and 8 bases, there was a span of 11 bases. Germline V gene lookup returns CDR1 LGHDT and CDR2 YNNKEL (reference sequence). This chain's CDR3 is CASSQDRRVHEQFF. In nucleotides, the CDR3 is TGTGCCAGCAGCCAAGACCGGCGAGTCCATGAGCAGTTCTTC.

This sequence joins TRBV7-8 and TRBJ2-5; 9 nucleotides line up with TRBD1. Germline loops: CDR1 SGHVS, CDR2 FQNEAQ. The J segment lost 1 base and the V segment lost 4 bases, leaving 13 bases of the junction unmatched. The CDR3 sequence is 18 residues long. The CDR3 sequence: CASSSPWDRELIQETQYF. CDR3 DNA: TGTGCCAGCAGCTCCCCCTGGGACAGGGAATTGATCCAAGAGACCCAGTACTTC.

The chain carries TRBV12-3 or TRBV12-4 and TRBJ2-7; D ambiguous. Trimming took off 6 bases at V and 2 bases at J, with 11 bases between the two ends. CDR3 size: 13 residues. The CDR3 nucleotides read TGTGCCAGCAGCCCTGGGCCGACCTACGAGCAGTACTTC. Encoded protein: CASSPGPTYEQYF.

The chain couples TRBV12-3 or TRBV12-4 to TRBJ2-7; the D gene is possibly TRBD2 (6 bases). The CDR3 consists of 13 residues. Trimming left V 5 bases short and J 4 bases short, with 12 bases between. The CDR3 sequence: CASSIHGTYEQYF. The CDR3 DNA reads TGTGCCAGCAGTATCCACGGGACTTACGAGCAGTACTTC.

J is TRBJ1-6 and V is TRBV2; the D gene is possibly TRBD1 (6 bases). This CDR3 is built from 12 residues. V lost 6 bases and J lost 10, with 10 bases in between. Germline V gives CDR1 SNHLY, CDR2 FYNNEI. The CDR3 nucleotides read TGTGCCAGCAGGGACAGTCGATCACCCCTCCACTTT. Translation: CASRDSRSPLHF.

The V call is TRBV5-6, the J call TRBJ1-6, with D unclear. Germline V CDR1 and CDR2: SGHDT, YYEEEE. V lost 3 bases and J lost 10, with 17 bases in between. The CDR3 sequence is 15 residues long. The CDR3 loop reads CASSSTEVINSPLHF. The CDR3 DNA sequence: TGTGCCAGCAGCTCCACGGAGGTAATAAACTCACCCCTCCACTTT.

The gene calls are TRBV2 and TRBJ1-3, with no clear D. The CDR3 covers 13 residues. Trimming took 4 bases from V and 5 from J, leaving 9 bases between them. The germline gives CDR1 SNHLY, CDR2 FYNNEI. The CDR3, as DNA: TGTGCCAGCAGTGGGAACGGTAGAAACACCATATATTTT. Translated, it gives CASSGNGRNTIYF.

The V and J genes are TRBV2 and TRBJ2-1; D is undetermined. V was pared by 3 bases and J by 8 bases, with 11 bases between. This CDR3 is built from 13 residues. CDR1 SNHLY and CDR2 FYNNEI come from the germline V gene. The CDR3 here is CASSDELVDEQFF. CDR3 sequence (DNA): TGTGCCAGCAGTGACGAACTTGTGGATGAGCAGTTCTTC.

The V and J genes are TRBV4-2 and TRBJ2-5, with TRBD2 matching over 10 bases. There are 18 residues in the CDR3. The junction had 9 bases not matched to a gene; V was cut back by 0 bases and J by 2 bases. The germline V gene has CDR1 LGHNA and CDR2 YNFKEQ. The CDR3 DNA reads as TGTGCCAGCAGCCAAGATAGCCTAGCGGGGGACAATCAAGAGACCCAGTACTTC. Translated, it gives CASSQDSLAGDNQETQYF.

This clone appeared a few times. J is TRBJ1-5 and V is TRBV27; TRBD1 agrees at 7 bases. V shed 0 bases and J 4 bases; nucleotides not matched to a gene: 6. Looked up from germline, CDR1 is MNHEY and CDR2 is SMNVEV (reference sequence). CDR3 size: 16 residues. The DNA for the CDR3 is TGTGCCAGCAGTTTATCGAGACAGGGAATAAATCAGCCCCAGCATTTT. Residues: CASSLSRQGINQPQHF.